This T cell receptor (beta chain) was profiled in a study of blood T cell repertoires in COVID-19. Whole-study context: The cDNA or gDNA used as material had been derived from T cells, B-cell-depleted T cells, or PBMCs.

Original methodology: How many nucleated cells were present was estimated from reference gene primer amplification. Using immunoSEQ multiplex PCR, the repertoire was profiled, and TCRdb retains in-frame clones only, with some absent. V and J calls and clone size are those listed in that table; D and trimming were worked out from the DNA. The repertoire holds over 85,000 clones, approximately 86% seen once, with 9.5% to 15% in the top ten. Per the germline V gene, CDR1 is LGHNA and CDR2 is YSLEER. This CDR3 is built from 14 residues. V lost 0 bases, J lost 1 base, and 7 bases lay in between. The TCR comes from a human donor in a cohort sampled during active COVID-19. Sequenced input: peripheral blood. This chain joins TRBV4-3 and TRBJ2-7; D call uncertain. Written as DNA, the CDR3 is TGCGCCAGCAGCCAAGATCAGGAATCCTACGAGCAGTACTTC. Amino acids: CASSQDQESYEQYF.